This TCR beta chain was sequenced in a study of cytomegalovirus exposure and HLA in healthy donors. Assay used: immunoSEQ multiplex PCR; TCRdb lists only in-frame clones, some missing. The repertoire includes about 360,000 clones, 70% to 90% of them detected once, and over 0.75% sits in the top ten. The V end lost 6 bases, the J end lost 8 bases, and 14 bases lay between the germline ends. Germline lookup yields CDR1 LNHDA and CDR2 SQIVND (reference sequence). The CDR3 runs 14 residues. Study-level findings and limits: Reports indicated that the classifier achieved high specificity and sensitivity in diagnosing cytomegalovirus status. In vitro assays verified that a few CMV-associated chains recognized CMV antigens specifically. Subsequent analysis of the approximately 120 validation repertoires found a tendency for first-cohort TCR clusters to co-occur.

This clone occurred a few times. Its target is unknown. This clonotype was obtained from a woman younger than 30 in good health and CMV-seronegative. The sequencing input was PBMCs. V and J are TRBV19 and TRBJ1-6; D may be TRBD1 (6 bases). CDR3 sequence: CASSLQGRDSPLHF. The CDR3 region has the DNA TGTGCCAGTAGCTTACAGGGTCGGGATTCACCCCTCCACTTT. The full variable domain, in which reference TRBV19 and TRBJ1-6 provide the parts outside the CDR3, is DGGITQSPKYLFRKEGQNVTLSCEQNLNHDAMYWYRQDPGQGLRLIYYSQIVNDFQKGDIAEGYSVSREKKESFPLTVTSAQKNPTAFYLCASSLQGRDSPLHFGNGTRLTVT.